This paragraph reports one T cell receptor beta chain. CDR1 and CDR2 from the germline V gene are LNHDA and SQIVND (reference sequence). This CDR3 spans 14 amino acids. V dropped 7 bases and J dropped 1 base, with 12 bases sitting between them. This specimen belongs to a study of blood T cell repertoires in COVID-19. Study-level information: Spain, Italy and the United States supplied samples that represented acute and convalescent COVID-19. Nucleic acid was either cDNA or gDNA, and it came from T cells, B-cell-depleted T cells, or PBMCs.

Assay used: immunoSEQ multiplex PCR; TCRdb lists only in-frame clones, some missing. The sample lists about 220,000 clones; under 90% were seen once. The clonotype originates from a woman older than 75 with acute or convalescent COVID-19. The sequenced sample was peripheral blood. J is TRBJ2-3 and V is TRBV19, with a weak D call TRBD2 (5 bases). This CDR3 is CASTSAGRTDTQYF. The CDR3 region has the DNA TGTGCCAGTACCTCCGCGGGCCGCACAGATACGCAGTATTTT.